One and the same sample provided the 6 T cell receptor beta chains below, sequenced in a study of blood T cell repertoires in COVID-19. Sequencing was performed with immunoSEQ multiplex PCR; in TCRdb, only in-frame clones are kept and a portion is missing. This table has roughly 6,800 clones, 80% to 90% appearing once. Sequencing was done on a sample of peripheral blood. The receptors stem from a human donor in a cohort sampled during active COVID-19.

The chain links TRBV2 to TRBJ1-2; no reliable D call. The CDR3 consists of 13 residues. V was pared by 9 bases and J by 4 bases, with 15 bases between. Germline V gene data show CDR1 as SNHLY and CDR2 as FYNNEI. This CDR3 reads CASVDWRSYGYTF. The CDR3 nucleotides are TGTGCCAGTGTGGACTGGCGGAGCTATGGCTACACCTTC.

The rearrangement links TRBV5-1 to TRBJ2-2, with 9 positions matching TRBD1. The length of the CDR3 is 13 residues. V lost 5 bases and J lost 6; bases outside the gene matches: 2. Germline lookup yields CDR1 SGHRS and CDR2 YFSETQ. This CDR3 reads CASRRDRAGELFF. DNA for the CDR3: TGCGCCAGCAGACGGGACAGGGCCGGGGAGCTGTTTTTT.

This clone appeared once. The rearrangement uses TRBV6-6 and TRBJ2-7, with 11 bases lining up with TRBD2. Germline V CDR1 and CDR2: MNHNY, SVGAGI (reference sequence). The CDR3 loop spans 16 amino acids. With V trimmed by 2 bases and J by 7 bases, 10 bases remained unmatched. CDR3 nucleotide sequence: TGTGCCAGCAGTTACACCTCGACTAGCGGGAAGGATGAGCAGTACTTC. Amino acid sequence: CASSYTSTSGKDEQYF.

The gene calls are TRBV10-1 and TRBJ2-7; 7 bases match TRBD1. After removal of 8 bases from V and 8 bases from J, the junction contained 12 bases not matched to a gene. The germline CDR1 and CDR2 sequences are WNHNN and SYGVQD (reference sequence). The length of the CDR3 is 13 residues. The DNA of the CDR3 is TGCGCCAGCTCCCGGGGACAGTCAGGGCAGCAGTACTTC. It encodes CASSRGQSGQQYF.

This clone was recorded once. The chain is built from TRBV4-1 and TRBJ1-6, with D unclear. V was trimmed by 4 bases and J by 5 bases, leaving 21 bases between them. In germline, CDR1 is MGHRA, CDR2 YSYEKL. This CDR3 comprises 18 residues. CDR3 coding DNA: TGCGCCAGCAGCCTTCAAGCCCCCCGTGGACTGAATAATTCACCCCTCCACTTT. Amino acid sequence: CASSLQAPRGLNNSPLHF.

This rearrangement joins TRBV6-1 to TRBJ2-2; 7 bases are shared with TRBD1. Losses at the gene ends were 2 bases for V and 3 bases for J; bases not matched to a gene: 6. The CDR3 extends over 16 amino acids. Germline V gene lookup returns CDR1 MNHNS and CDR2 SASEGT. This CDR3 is CASSEFRGGHTGELFF. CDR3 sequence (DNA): TGTGCCAGCAGTGAATTCAGAGGGGGCCACACCGGGGAGCTGTTTTTT.